This passage covers 9 T cell receptor beta chains from one sample sequenced in a study of cytomegalovirus exposure and HLA in healthy donors. In the PCR, 60 Vbeta and 13 Jbeta primers were used. The assay was immunoSEQ multiplex PCR, and TCRdb's table has in-frame clones only and misses some. This sample has 84,000 or so clones, with 76% found just once. Specimen: PBMCs. The receptors were sampled from a male donor in good health and CMV-seronegative.

The rearrangement joins TRBV11-1 to TRBJ2-5, with 11 bases aligning to TRBD2. V dropped 0 bases and J dropped 2; count of bases not matched to a gene: 5. Germline values: CDR1 SGHAT, CDR2 FQDESV (reference sequence). The CDR3 covers 17 residues. The CDR3 sequence is CASSLAGTSGLQETQYF. Here the CDR3 DNA reads TGTGCCAGCAGCTTAGCGGGGACTAGCGGCCTACAAGAGACCCAGTACTTC.

This clone turned up a few times. The gene calls are TRBV4-3 and TRBJ1-1; D possibly corresponds to TRBD1 (5 bases). V was pared by 0 bases and J by 7 bases, with 9 bases between. This CDR3 region has 13 residues. The germline CDR1 and CDR2 sequences are LGHNA and YSLEER. In DNA form, the CDR3 reads TGCGCCAGCAGCCAAGAGGGTCAGGGTGAAGCTTTCTTT. This gives the protein CASSQEGQGEAFF.

The rearrangement joins TRBV6-4 to TRBJ1-2; TRBD1 agrees at 7 bases. V lost 10 bases and J lost 8; bases outside the gene matches: 7. Germline V gives CDR1 MRHNA, CDR2 SNTAGT. This CDR3 has 11 residues. The CDR3 sequence is CAIAGGRGYTF. The CDR3 DNA reads as TGTGCCATCGCAGGGGGGCGAGGCTACACCTTC.

Concerning this clone itself: This CDR3 is also generated by other DNA sequences in the sample. The chain recombines TRBV5-1 with TRBJ2-7, with 13 bases identical to TRBD2. CDR1 is SGHRS and CDR2 is YFSETQ in the germline V gene. Germline trimming cut 4 bases from V and 4 bases from J; bases unmatched to any gene: 2. This CDR3 comprises 14 residues. CDR3 in DNA: TGCGCCAGCAGCCGGACTAGCGGGAGTTACGAGCAGTACTTC. Protein: CASSRTSGSYEQYF. The full variable domain, its missing parts supplied by reference TRBV5-1 and TRBJ2-7, is KAGVTQTPRYLIKTRGQQVTLSCSPISGHRSVSWYQQTPGQGLQFLFEYFSETQRNKGNFPGRFSGRQFSNSRSEMNVSTLELGDSALYLCASSRTSGSYEQYFGPGTRLTVT.

The chain joins TRBV18 to TRBJ1-2; no definite D call. CDR1 is KGHSH and CDR2 is LQKENI in the germline V gene. CDR3 length: 11 amino acids. V lost 5 bases to trimming and J lost 5 bases, with 6 bases between them. CDR3 in amino acids: CASSSSYGYTF. CDR3 DNA sequence: TGTGCCAGCTCATCGTCGTATGGCTACACCTTC.

This chain uses TRBV10-3 with TRBJ1-1, with 9 bases matching TRBD1. The CDR3 runs to 13 residues. J was trimmed by 10 bases and V by 11 bases; bases with no gene match: 14. Germline CDR1 and CDR2: ENHRY and SYGVKD. The CDR3: CAARITGQGGAFF. CDR3 nucleotide sequence: TGTGCCGCGCGTATTACGGGACAGGGAGGAGCTTTCTTT.

The table lists this clone with a count of one. The chain uses TRBV28 and TRBJ2-1; 10 bases are a match to TRBD1. J was trimmed by 7 bases and V by 3 bases; bases with no gene match: 9. This CDR3 contains 16 residues. Germline V lookup: CDR1 MDHEN, CDR2 SYDVKM. CDR3 DNA sequence: TGTGCCAGCAGTTTTTCCGGGACAGGGGCGAGAAATGAGCAGTTCTTC. Translated, it gives CASSFSGTGARNEQFF. Variable domain in full (rest from reference TRBV28 and TRBJ2-1): DVKVTQSSRYLVKRTGEKVFLECVQDMDHENMFWYRQDPGLGLRLIYFSYDVKMKEKGDIPEGYSVSREKKERFSLILESASTNQTSMYLCASSFSGTGARNEQFFGPGTRLTVL.

The genes are TRBV19 and TRBJ2-3; no clear D. Trimming took 10 bases from V and 6 from J, leaving 11 bases between them. Germline-derived CDR1 and CDR2 are LNHDA and SQIVND (reference sequence). This CDR3 is 11 amino acids long. CDR3 sequence (DNA): TGTGCCACCGAGATCTGGGATACGCAGTATTTT. It is translated as CATEIWDTQYF.

The rearrangement joins TRBV9 to TRBJ1-3; TRBD1 matches 7 bases. In germline, CDR1 is SGDLS, CDR2 YYNGEE. V shed 2 bases and J 0 bases; nucleotides not matched to a gene: 5. The CDR3 covers 16 residues. CDR3 residues: CASSVTGEISGNTIYF. The CDR3 DNA reads TGTGCCAGCAGCGTTACAGGGGAGATCTCTGGAAACACCATATATTTT.